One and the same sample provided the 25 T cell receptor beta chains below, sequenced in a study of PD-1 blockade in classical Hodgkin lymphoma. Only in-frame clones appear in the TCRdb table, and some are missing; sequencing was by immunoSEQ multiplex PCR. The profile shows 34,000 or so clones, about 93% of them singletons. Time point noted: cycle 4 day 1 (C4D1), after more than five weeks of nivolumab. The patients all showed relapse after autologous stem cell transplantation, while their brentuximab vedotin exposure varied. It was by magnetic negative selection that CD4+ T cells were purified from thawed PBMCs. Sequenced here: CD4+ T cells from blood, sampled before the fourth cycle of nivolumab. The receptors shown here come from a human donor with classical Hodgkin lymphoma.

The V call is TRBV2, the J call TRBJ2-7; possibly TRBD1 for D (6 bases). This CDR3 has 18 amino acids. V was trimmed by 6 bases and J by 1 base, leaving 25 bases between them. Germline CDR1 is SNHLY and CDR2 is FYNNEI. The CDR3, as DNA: TGTGCCAGCAGCCGTACGCACGCAACCGGGACAAATTCCTACGAGCAGTACTTC. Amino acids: CASSRTHATGTNSYEQYF.

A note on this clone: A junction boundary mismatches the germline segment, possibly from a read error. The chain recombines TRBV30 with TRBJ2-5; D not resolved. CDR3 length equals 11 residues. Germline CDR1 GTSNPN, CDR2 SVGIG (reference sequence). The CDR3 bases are TGTGCCTGGAGTGTAAGGCGGTCTCTGAACTTC. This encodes CAWSVRRSLNF.

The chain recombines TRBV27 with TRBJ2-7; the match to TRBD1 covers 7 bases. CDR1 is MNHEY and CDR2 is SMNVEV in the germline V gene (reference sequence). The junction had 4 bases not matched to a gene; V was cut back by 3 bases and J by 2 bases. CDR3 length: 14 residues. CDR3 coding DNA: TGTGCCAGCAGTTTCCGTCAGGGGGCCTACGAGCAGTACTTC. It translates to CASSFRQGAYEQYF.

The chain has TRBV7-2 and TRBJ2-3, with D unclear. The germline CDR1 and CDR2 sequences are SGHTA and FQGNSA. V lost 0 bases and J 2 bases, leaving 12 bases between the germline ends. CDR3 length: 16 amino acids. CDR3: CASSLAANVFTDTQYF. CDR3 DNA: TGTGCCAGCAGCTTAGCAGCCAACGTCTTCACAGATACGCAGTATTTT.

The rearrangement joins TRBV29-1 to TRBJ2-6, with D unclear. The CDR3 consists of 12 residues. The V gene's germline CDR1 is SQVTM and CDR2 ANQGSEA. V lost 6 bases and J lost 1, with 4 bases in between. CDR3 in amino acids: CSVGSGANVLTF. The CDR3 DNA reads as TGCAGCGTAGGGTCTGGGGCCAACGTCCTGACTTTC.

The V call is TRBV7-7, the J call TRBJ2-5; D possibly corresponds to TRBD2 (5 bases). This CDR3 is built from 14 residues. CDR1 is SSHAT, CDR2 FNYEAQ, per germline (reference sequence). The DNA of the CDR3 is TGTGCTAGCGCTCGCGGCTTGCAACAAGAGACCCAGTACTTC. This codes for CASARGLQQETQYF. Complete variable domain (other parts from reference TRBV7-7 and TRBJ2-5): GAGVSQSPRYKVTKRGQDVTLRCDPISSHATLYWYQQALGQGPEFLTYFNYEAQPDKSGLPSDRFSAERPEGSISTLTIQRTEQRDSAMYRCASARGLQQETQYFGPGTRLLVL.

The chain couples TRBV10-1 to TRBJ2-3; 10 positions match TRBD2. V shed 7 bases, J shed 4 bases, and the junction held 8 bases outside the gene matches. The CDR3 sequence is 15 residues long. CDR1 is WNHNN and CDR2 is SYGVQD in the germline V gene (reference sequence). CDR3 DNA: TGCGCCAGCACCGCACTAGCGGGACTACCAGATACGCAGTATTTT. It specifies CASTALAGLPDTQYF.

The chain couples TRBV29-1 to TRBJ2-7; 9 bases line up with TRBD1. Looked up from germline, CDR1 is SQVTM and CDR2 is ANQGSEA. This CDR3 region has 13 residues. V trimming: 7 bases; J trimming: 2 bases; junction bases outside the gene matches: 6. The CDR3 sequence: CSGSTGGPYEQYF. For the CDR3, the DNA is TGCAGCGGCTCAACAGGGGGCCCCTACGAGCAGTACTTC.

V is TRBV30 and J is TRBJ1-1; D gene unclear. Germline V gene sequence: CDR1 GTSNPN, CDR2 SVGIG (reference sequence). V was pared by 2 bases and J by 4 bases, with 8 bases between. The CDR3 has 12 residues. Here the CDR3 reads CAWSNGFTEAFF. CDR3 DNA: TGTGCCTGGAGTAACGGTTTCACTGAAGCTTTCTTT.

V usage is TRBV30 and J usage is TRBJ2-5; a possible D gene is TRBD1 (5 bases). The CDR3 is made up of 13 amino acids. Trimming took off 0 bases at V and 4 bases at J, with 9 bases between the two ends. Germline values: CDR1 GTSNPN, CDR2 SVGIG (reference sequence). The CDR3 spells CAWSVRRGETQYF. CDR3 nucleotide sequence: TGTGCCTGGAGTGTACGTAGGGGAGAGACCCAGTACTTC. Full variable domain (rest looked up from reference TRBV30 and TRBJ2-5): SQTIHQWPATLVQPVGSPLSLECTVEGTSNPNLYWYRQAAGRGLQLLFYSVGIGQISSEVPQNLSASRPQDRQFILSSKKLLLSDSGFYLCAWSVRRGETQYFGPGTRLLVL.

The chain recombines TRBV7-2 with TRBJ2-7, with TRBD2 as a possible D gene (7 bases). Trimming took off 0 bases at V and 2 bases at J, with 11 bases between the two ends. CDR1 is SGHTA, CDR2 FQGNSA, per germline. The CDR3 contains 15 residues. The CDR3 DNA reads TGTGCCAGCAGCTTAGCCCTAGGGGGGGCCTACGAGCAGTACTTC. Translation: CASSLALGGAYEQYF.

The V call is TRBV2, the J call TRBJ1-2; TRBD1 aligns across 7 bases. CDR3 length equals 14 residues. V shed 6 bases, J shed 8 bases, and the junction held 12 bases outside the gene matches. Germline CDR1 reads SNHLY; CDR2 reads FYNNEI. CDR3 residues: CASSDARQGGGYTF. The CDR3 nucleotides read TGTGCCAGCAGCGACGCCCGACAGGGTGGCGGCTACACCTTC.

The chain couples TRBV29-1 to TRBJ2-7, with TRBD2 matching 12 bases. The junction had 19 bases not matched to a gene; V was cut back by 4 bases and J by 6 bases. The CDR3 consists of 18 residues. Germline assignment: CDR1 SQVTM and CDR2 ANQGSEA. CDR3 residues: CSVAGRLAGGPPSAEQYF. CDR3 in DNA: TGCAGCGTTGCTGGTAGGCTAGCGGGAGGGCCACCGTCCGCCGAGCAGTACTTC.

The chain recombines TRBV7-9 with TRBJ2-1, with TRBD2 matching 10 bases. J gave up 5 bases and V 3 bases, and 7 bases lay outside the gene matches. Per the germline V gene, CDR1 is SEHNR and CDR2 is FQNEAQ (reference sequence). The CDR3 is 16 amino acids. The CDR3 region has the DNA TGTGCCAGCAGCTTCCCAGCGGGAGGGTCACACAATGAGCAGTTCTTC. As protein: CASSFPAGGSHNEQFF.

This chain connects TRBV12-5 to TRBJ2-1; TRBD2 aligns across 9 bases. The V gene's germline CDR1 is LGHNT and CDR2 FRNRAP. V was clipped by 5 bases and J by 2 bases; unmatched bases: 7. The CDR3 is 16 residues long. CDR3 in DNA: TGTGCTAGTGGTACCCGGACTAGCGCGGCCTACAATGAGCAGTTCTTC. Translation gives CASGTRTSAAYNEQFF.

The CDR3 bases are TGTGCCAGCAGCTTCGGGCATACTGCTTTCTCCTACAATGAGCAGTTCTTC. Its protein product is CASSFGHTAFSYNEQFF. The rearrangement links TRBV7-9 to TRBJ2-1; no firm D call. The CDR3 is 17 amino acids. Germline V gives CDR1 SEHNR, CDR2 FQNEAQ (reference sequence). Trimming removed 3 bases from V and 0 bases from J, with 15 bases in between.

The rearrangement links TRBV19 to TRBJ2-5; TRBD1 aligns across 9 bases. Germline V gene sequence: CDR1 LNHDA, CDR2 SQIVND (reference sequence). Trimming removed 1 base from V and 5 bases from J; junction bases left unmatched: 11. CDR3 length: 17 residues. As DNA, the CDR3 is TGTGCCAGTAGTATAGGGGTCGCGACAGGGGGTGGCGAGACCCAGTACTTC. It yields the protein CASSIGVATGGGETQYF.

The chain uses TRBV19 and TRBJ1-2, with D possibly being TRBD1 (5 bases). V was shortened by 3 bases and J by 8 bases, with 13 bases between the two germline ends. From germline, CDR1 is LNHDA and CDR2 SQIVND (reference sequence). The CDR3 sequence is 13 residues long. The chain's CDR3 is CASSMQGVWGYTF. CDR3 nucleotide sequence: TGTGCCAGTAGTATGCAGGGAGTTTGGGGCTACACCTTC.

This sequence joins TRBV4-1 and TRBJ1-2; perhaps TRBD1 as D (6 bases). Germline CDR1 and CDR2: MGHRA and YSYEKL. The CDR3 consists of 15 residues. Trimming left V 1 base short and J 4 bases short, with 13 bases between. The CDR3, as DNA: TGCGCCAGCAGCCAAGGGGGGCAAGCAGGCTATGGCTACACCTTC. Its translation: CASSQGGQAGYGYTF.

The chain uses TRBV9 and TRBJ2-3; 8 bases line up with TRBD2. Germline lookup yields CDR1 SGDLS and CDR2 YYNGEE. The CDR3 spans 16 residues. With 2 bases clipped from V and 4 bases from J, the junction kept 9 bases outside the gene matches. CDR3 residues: CASSVIWSGSPDTQYF. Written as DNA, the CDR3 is TGTGCCAGCAGCGTGATTTGGAGCGGGAGCCCAGATACGCAGTATTTT.

DNA of the CDR3: TGTGCCAGCAGCTTAATCCCTCGGGGAGCGGGCACCGGGGAGCTGTTTTTT. Protein sequence: CASSLIPRGAGTGELFF. This sequence joins TRBV7-3 and TRBJ2-2; tentatively, D is TRBD2 (6 bases). Trimming removed 1 base at V and 4 bases at J, with 16 bases between. The CDR3 is 17 amino acids. Looked up from germline, CDR1 is SGHTA and CDR2 is FQGTGA.

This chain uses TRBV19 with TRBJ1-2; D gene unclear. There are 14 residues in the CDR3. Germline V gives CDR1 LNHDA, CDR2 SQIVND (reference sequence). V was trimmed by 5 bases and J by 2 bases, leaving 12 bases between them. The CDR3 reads CASSSGSTNYGYTF. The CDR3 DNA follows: TGTGCCAGTAGTTCGGGCAGCACCAACTATGGCTACACCTTC.

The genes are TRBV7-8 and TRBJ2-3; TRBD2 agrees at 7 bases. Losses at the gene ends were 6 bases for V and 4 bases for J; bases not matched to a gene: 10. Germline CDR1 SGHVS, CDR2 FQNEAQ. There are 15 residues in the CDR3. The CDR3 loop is CASRRAGFYADTQYF. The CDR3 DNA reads TGTGCCAGCAGACGAGCGGGATTCTACGCAGATACGCAGTATTTT.

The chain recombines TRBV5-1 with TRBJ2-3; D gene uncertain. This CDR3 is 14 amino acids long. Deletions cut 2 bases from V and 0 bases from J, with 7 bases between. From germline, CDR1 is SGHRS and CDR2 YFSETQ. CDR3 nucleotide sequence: TGCGCCAGCAGCTTCACTTTGAGCACAGATACGCAGTATTTT. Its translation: CASSFTLSTDTQYF.

As DNA, the CDR3 is TGTGCCAGCAGCTTGGTGGGCCCCGGCTACACTGAAGCTTTCTTT. Translated: CASSLVGPGYTEAFF. The J gene is TRBJ1-1, the V gene TRBV5-6; unclear D gene. Germline values: CDR1 SGHDT, CDR2 YYEEEE. This CDR3 contains 15 residues. The V end lost 0 bases, the J end lost 3 bases, and 12 bases lay between the germline ends.